Described below is a single T cell receptor beta chain sequence and its context. The CDR3 is 16 residues long. Germline CDR1 and CDR2: MNHGY and SAAAGT. The junction had 14 bases not matched to a gene; V was cut back by 3 bases and J by 10 bases. The data originate from a study of immune characterization of retroperitoneal liposarcoma. TCRdb used MiXCR to reprocess the PCR reads, holding one entry per CDR3 protein. Of around 13,000 distinct CDR3 sequences listed, 47% were seen once; the top ten hold approximately 13%. Sequencing was carried out using tumor tissue. The chain uses TRBV6-8 and TRBJ2-1; 8 nucleotides match TRBD1. This receptor was taken from a female donor with retroperitoneal liposarcoma. This CDR3 reads CASSYFPTGVSHEQFF. The CDR3 DNA follows: TGTGCCAGCAGTTATTTTCCGACAGGGGTCTCTCACGAGCAGTTCTTC.